The 28 T cell receptor beta chains below all came from one sample that was sequenced in a study of blood T cell repertoires in COVID-19 (dated by TCRdb to the early 2020s). Library creation used the immunoSEQ multiplex PCR assay. Imported from immuneACCESS, the table was reduced by TCRdb to in-frame sequences with V and J called. These copies leave out some clones; in studies compared against another copy, an unresolved V gene accounts for under half, and the cause of the remainder is not known. For this sample there are 410,000 or so clones; 86% appear just once. The biggest ten clones account for roughly 1.4% of the sample. Sequences were obtained from peripheral blood. The receptor source for this set is a woman aged 25 to 45 with active or convalescent COVID-19.

This clone was observed a few times. The chain carries TRBV5-1 and TRBJ1-4, with a tentative D call TRBD1 (6 bases). The CDR3 consists of 15 residues. Germline V gene lookup returns CDR1 SGHRS and CDR2 YFSETQ. Trimming removed 1 base from V and 5 bases from J, with 12 bases in between. The chain's CDR3 is CASSLTAGANEKLFF. In DNA form, the CDR3 reads TGCGCCAGCAGCTTGACCGCGGGGGCAAATGAAAAACTGTTTTTT. The full variable domain, its missing parts supplied by reference TRBV5-1 and TRBJ1-4, is KAGVTQTPRYLIKTRGQQVTLSCSPISGHRSVSWYQQTPGQGLQFLFEYFSETQRNKGNFPGRFSGRQFSNSRSEMNVSTLELGDSALYLCASSLTAGANEKLFFGSGTQLSVL.

V and J are TRBV19 and TRBJ2-7, with a tentative D call TRBD2 (6 bases). V gave up 3 bases and J gave up 2 bases, with 8 bases separating them. In germline, CDR1 is LNHDA, CDR2 SQIVND (reference sequence). This CDR3 comprises 13 residues. CDR3 loop: CASSMGGAYEQYF. DNA for the CDR3: TGTGCCAGTAGTATGGGGGGAGCCTACGAGCAGTACTTC.

The genes are TRBV20-1 and TRBJ1-3, with a tentative D call TRBD1 (5 bases). The CDR3 is 14 amino acids. Germline assignment: CDR1 DFQATT and CDR2 SNEGSKA (reference sequence). V gave up 3 bases and J gave up 0 bases, with 9 bases separating them. Here the CDR3 reads CSASVRDSGNTIYF. CDR3 DNA sequence: TGCAGTGCTAGTGTCAGGGACTCTGGAAACACCATATATTTT.

This rearrangement joins TRBV6-5 to TRBJ2-7; perhaps TRBD1 as D (7 bases). CDR1 MNHEY and CDR2 SVGAGI come from the germline V gene. V was clipped by 9 bases and J by 3 bases, with 18 bases between them. The CDR3 covers 14 residues. The CDR3 DNA sequence: TGTGCCAGTACAAACAGGGGAGGTAACTACGAGCAGTACTTC. Amino acid sequence: CASTNRGGNYEQYF.

This clone was counted a single time. The chain links TRBV19 to TRBJ1-3; D may be TRBD1 (6 bases). The CDR3 totals 16 residues. The germline gives CDR1 LNHDA, CDR2 SQIVND (reference sequence). V was clipped by 5 bases and J by 0 bases, with 14 bases between them. The CDR3 DNA reads as TGTGCCAGTAGTCTCGGACAGTTCCACTCTGGAAACACCATATATTTT. This codes for CASSLGQFHSGNTIYF. Looking up the rest from reference TRBV19 and TRBJ1-3 gives the full variable domain: DGGITQSPKYLFRKEGQNVTLSCEQNLNHDAMYWYRQDPGQGLRLIYYSQIVNDFQKGDIAEGYSVSREKKESFPLTVTSAQKNPTAFYLCASSLGQFHSGNTIYFGEGSWLTVV.

This sequence joins TRBV4-2 and TRBJ2-1, with TRBD2 matching 7 bases. The CDR3 has 17 residues. The V gene end was trimmed by 0 bases and the J gene end by 0 bases; junction bases not matched to a gene: 5. Germline V gene sequence: CDR1 LGHNA, CDR2 YNFKEQ. CDR3 nucleotide sequence: TGTGCCAGCAGCCAAGACACCGGGGGGAGCTCCTACAATGAGCAGTTCTTC. Its translation is CASSQDTGGSSYNEQFF.

The chain is built from TRBV5-6 and TRBJ2-1; D possibly corresponds to TRBD1 (6 bases). Per the germline V gene, CDR1 is SGHDT and CDR2 is YYEEEE. CDR3 size: 15 residues. The V gene lost 3 bases and the J gene lost 5 bases, with 15 bases spanning the gap. The CDR3 protein is CASSSGQTFNNEQFF. CDR3 DNA: TGTGCCAGCAGCTCGGGACAAACTTTCAACAATGAGCAGTTCTTC.

V gene TRBV27 combines with J gene TRBJ2-7; 9 bases are shared with TRBD1. This CDR3 spans 16 amino acids. Unmatched junction bases numbered 6, after V lost 0 bases and J lost 3 bases. Per the germline V gene, CDR1 is MNHEY and CDR2 is SMNVEV (reference sequence). In DNA, the CDR3 is TGTGCCAGCAGTTTATCGTGGGACAGGGCGGACTACGAGCAGTACTTC. Protein product: CASSLSWDRADYEQYF.

There are a few counts of this clone. J is TRBJ1-2 and V is TRBV10-3; D might be TRBD1 (6 bases). V lost 6 bases and J lost 3, with 14 bases in between. Germline CDR1 and CDR2: ENHRY and SYGVKD. The CDR3 spans 14 residues. For the CDR3, the DNA is TGTGCCATCAGGTCGGGTGGGGGCGACTATGGCTACACCTTC. Protein sequence: CAIRSGGGDYGYTF.

The rearrangement links TRBV29-1 to TRBJ2-5; no clear D gene. Germline CDR1 SQVTM, CDR2 ANQGSEA. Trimming stripped 5 bases from V and 5 bases from J, with 12 bases between. This CDR3 comprises 12 residues. CDR3 DNA sequence: TGCAGCGTTATAAATGATCGGGAGACCCAGTACTTC. This codes for CSVINDRETQYF.

V usage is TRBV6-4 and J usage is TRBJ1-1, with 7 bases matching TRBD1. V lost 6 bases and J lost 6; bases outside the gene matches: 10. CDR3 length: 14 residues. Germline assignment: CDR1 MRHNA and CDR2 SNTAGT. Here the CDR3 reads CASSSDRAVSEAFF. The CDR3 bases are TGTGCCAGCAGCTCCGACAGGGCAGTATCTGAAGCTTTCTTT.

V gene TRBV27 combines with J gene TRBJ2-1, with 11 bases lining up with TRBD2. Germline CDR1 is MNHEY and CDR2 is SMNVEV (reference sequence). V shed 5 bases, J shed 7 bases, and the junction held 10 bases outside the gene matches. The length of the CDR3 is 16 residues. The CDR3 sequence: CASSRLLAGENNEQFF. The CDR3 DNA follows: TGTGCCAGCAGTCGCTTACTAGCGGGAGAGAATAATGAGCAGTTCTTC.

J is TRBJ2-3 and V is TRBV2, with TRBD2 as a possible D gene (6 bases). The germline gives CDR1 SNHLY, CDR2 FYNNEI. The CDR3 contains 13 residues. Trimming took 4 bases from V and 4 from J, leaving 9 bases between them. The CDR3 loop reads CASSGRLADTQYF. DNA for the CDR3: TGTGCCAGCAGTGGCAGACTAGCAGATACGCAGTATTTT. Variable domain in full (rest from reference TRBV2 and TRBJ2-3): EPEVTQTPSHQVTQMGQEVILRCVPISNHLYFYWYRQILGQKVEFLVSFYNNEISEKSEIFDDQFSVERPDGSNFTLKIRSTKLEDSAMYFCASSGRLADTQYFGPGTRLTVL.

This clone appeared a few times. The chain employs TRBV5-6 and TRBJ2-5; 10 bases are a match to TRBD2. The germline V gene has CDR1 SGHDT and CDR2 YYEEEE. The CDR3 spans 15 residues. Unmatched junction bases numbered 8, after V lost 4 bases and J lost 5 bases. In DNA, the CDR3 is TGTGCCAGCAGCGCCCAGCGGGGGGGTCCCGAGACCCAGTACTTC. Residues: CASSAQRGGPETQYF.

The chain links TRBV5-1 to TRBJ2-1; 15 bases map to TRBD2. CDR3 length equals 15 residues. Trimming at V came to 5 bases and at J to 8 bases, leaving 5 bases not matched to a gene. Germline V gives CDR1 SGHRS, CDR2 YFSETQ. This CDR3 is CASRPGLAGGDEQFF. The CDR3 DNA follows: TGCGCCAGCAGACCGGGACTAGCGGGGGGCGATGAGCAGTTCTTC.

This chain connects TRBV6-2 or TRBV6-3 to TRBJ1-2; TRBD1 matches at 7 bases. This CDR3 is 11 amino acids long. Trimming cost V 6 bases and J 8 bases; bases outside gene matches: 3. Germline loops: CDR1 MNHEY, CDR2 SVGEGT. CDR3 sequence reads: CASSQGDGYTF. CDR3 in DNA: TGTGCCAGCAGCCAGGGGGACGGCTACACCTTC.

A few counts support this clone. This chain connects TRBV20-1 to TRBJ1-1; no clear D. The CDR3 is made up of 11 amino acids. Trimming stripped 8 bases from V and 1 base from J, with 8 bases between. Per the germline V gene, CDR1 is DFQATT and CDR2 is SNEGSKA (reference sequence). The CDR3 here is CSQSGNTEAFF. Written as DNA, the CDR3 is TGCAGTCAGTCAGGGAACACTGAAGCTTTCTTT.

The chain employs TRBV11-2 and TRBJ2-7; the match to TRBD1 covers 7 bases. The germline V gene encodes CDR1 SGHAT and CDR2 FQNNGV. The V segment lost 5 bases and the J segment 1 base; nucleotides outside the gene matches: 14. CDR3 length: 17 amino acids. CDR3 DNA sequence: TGTGCCAGCAGCATAAGTTGGAGTACAGGGGTTTCCTACGAGCAGTACTTC. The encoded protein is CASSISWSTGVSYEQYF.

The chain combines TRBV19 with TRBJ2-1; TRBD2 aligns across 11 bases. In germline, CDR1 is LNHDA, CDR2 SQIVND (reference sequence). The CDR3 spans 16 residues. V shed 6 bases and J 4 bases; nucleotides not matched to a gene: 8. The CDR3, as DNA: TGTGCCAGTAGCATCCCTCTAGCGGGGGGTTACAATGAGCAGTTCTTC. Its protein is CASSIPLAGGYNEQFF. Based on the CDR3 plus reference TRBV19 and TRBJ2-1, the full variable domain is DGGITQSPKYLFRKEGQNVTLSCEQNLNHDAMYWYRQDPGQGLRLIYYSQIVNDFQKGDIAEGYSVSREKKESFPLTVTSAQKNPTAFYLCASSIPLAGGYNEQFFGPGTRLTVL.

CDR3 sequence (DNA): TGTGCCAGCAGCTTAACACCCTATCGGGACAACCAGAACACTGAAGCTTTCTTT. Encoded protein: CASSLTPYRDNQNTEAFF. The V and J genes are TRBV7-9 and TRBJ1-1, with D tentatively TRBD1 (6 bases). Trimming left V 2 bases short and J 1 base short, with 20 bases between. The CDR3 has 18 residues. From germline, CDR1 is SEHNR and CDR2 FQNEAQ (reference sequence).

The genes are TRBV7-6 and TRBJ2-3; tentative D call: TRBD2 (6 bases). The CDR3 runs to 16 residues. CDR1 and CDR2 from the germline V gene are SGHVS and FNYEAQ. Trimming left V 3 bases short and J 0 bases short, with 13 bases between. CDR3 DNA: TGTGCCAGCAGCTTGTCTGCTCTAGCGAGCACAGATACGCAGTATTTT. It is translated as CASSLSALASTDTQYF.

The chain uses TRBV10-3 and TRBJ1-4; the D gene is possibly TRBD1 (6 bases). V shed 3 bases and J shed 8 bases, with 13 bases lying between them. Germline lookup yields CDR1 ENHRY and CDR2 SYGVKD. The CDR3 totals 14 residues. CDR3 in amino acids: CAISEGGVEEKLFF. CDR3 nucleotide sequence: TGTGCCATCAGTGAAGGGGGGGTGGAAGAAAAACTGTTTTTT.

Comments on this clone: A junction end diverges from the germline sequence, so it may reflect a read error. The rearrangement uses TRBV30 and TRBJ1-2; D not certain. The CDR3 runs 13 residues. From germline, CDR1 is GTSNPN and CDR2 SVGIG (reference sequence). CDR3 bases: TGTGTCTGGAGTGTACTCTCGGGGTCTGGCTACACCTTC. This codes for CVWSVLSGSGYTF.

The gene calls are TRBV6-2 or TRBV6-3 and TRBJ1-6; 10 positions agree with TRBD1. In germline, CDR1 is MNHEY, CDR2 SVGEGT. The V and J ends lost 4 bases and 1 base, in that order; junction bases with no gene match: 16. The CDR3 covers 21 residues. CDR3 loop: CASSSNYPFGQGGSYNSPLHF. The CDR3 DNA sequence: TGTGCCAGCAGTTCTAACTATCCCTTTGGACAGGGGGGTTCCTATAATTCACCCCTCCACTTT.

The V gene is TRBV6-2 or TRBV6-3, the J gene TRBJ2-3; 14 bases line up with TRBD2. CDR1 and CDR2 (germline): MNHEY, SVGEGT. J lost 2 bases, V lost 2 bases, and 9 bases had no gene match. CDR3 length: 19 amino acids. CDR3 in amino acids: CASSYHGLAGGFLTDTQYF. In nucleotides, the CDR3 is TGTGCCAGCAGTTACCACGGACTAGCGGGAGGATTTCTCACAGATACGCAGTATTTT.

The chain joins TRBV4-1 to TRBJ2-3, with 14 bases lining up with TRBD2. The CDR3 spans 15 residues. J lost 7 bases, V lost 4 bases, and 4 bases had no gene match. Germline CDR1 is MGHRA and CDR2 is YSYEKL. CDR3 sequence: CASSPGTSGRNTQYF. The CDR3 DNA follows: TGCGCCAGCAGCCCTGGGACTAGCGGGAGAAATACGCAGTATTTT.

J is TRBJ2-1 and V is TRBV19; 8 bases agree with TRBD1. With 4 bases clipped from V and 3 bases from J, the junction kept 5 bases outside the gene matches. CDR1 and CDR2 (germline): LNHDA, SQIVND (reference sequence). This CDR3 contains 15 residues. The CDR3 region is CASSRDRNFYNEQFF. CDR3 bases: TGTGCCAGTAGTAGGGACAGGAACTTCTACAATGAGCAGTTCTTC.

This sequence joins TRBV5-8 and TRBJ1-6, with D perhaps TRBD1 (6 bases). V dropped 0 bases and J dropped 10 bases, with 11 bases sitting between them. The germline CDR1 and CDR2 sequences are SGHTS and YDEGEE. The CDR3 loop spans 14 amino acids. In DNA form, the CDR3 reads TGTGCCAGCAGCTTGGACAGGGTGGGATCACCCCTCCACTTT. This gives the protein CASSLDRVGSPLHF.